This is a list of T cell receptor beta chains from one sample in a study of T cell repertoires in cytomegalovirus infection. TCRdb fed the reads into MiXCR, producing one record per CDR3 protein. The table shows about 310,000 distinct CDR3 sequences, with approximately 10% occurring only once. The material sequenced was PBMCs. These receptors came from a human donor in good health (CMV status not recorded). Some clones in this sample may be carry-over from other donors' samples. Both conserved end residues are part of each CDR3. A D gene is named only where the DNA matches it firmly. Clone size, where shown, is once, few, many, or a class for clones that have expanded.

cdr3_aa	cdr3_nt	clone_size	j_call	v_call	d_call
CASSLDPGSLNEQFF	TGTGCCAGCAGCTTAGATCCGGGATCCCTCAATGAGCAGTTCTTC	few	TRBJ2-1	TRBV11-2	.
CASSMVGSSYEQYF	TGTGCCAGTAGTATGGTGGGTAGCTCCTACGAGCAGTACTTC	many	TRBJ2-7	TRBV19	.
CASGRRTTEAFF	TGTGCCAGCGGACGGCGAACAACTGAAGCTTTCTTT	many	TRBJ1-1	TRBV19	.
CSARAPAGRGYTF	TGCAGTGCTAGAGCCCCGGCAGGGCGAGGCTACACCTTC	few	TRBJ1-2	TRBV20-1	.
CASSLSRNEKLFF	TGTGCCAGCAGCTTGTCCCGAAATGAAAAACTGTTTTTT	many	TRBJ1-4	TRBV5-5	.
CASSLVFGVLGKNIQYF	TGTGCCAGCAGCTTAGTTTTCGGGGTCTTAGGCAAAAACATTCAGTACTTC	many	TRBJ2-4	TRBV7-2	.
CASSQEVSGTEAFF	TGTGCCAGCAGCCAAGAAGTGAGTGGGACTGAAGCTTTCTTT	many	TRBJ1-1	TRBV14	.
CASVPGPRVVTQYF	TGTGCCAGCGTTCCGGGACCCCGGGTGGTGACCCAGTACTTC	.	TRBJ2-5	TRBV7-9	.
CASSFQGRASGANVLTF	TGTGCCAGCAGCTTCCAGGGGCGGGCCTCTGGGGCCAACGTCCTGACTTTC	many	TRBJ2-6	TRBV7-9	.
CATSDPNGNEQFF	TGTGCCACCAGTGATCCCAACGGGAATGAGCAGTTCTTC	.	TRBJ2-1	TRBV24-1	.
CASTDRTVYSGNTIYF	TGTGCCAGCACTGACCGGACGGTGTATTCTGGAAACACCATATATTTT	few	TRBJ1-3	TRBV6-1	.
CASSDISSGANVLTF	TGTGCCAGCAGTGATATCAGCTCTGGGGCCAACGTCCTGACTTTC	few	TRBJ2-6	TRBV25-1	.
CASSLEGGEAFF	TGTGCCAGCAGTTTGGAGGGGGGCGAAGCTTTCTTT	.	TRBJ1-1	TRBV12-3/TRBV12-4	.
CASSFRGGQGLYEQYF	TGTGCCAGCAGCTTTAGAGGGGGACAGGGCCTCTACGAGCAGTACTTC	many	TRBJ2-7	TRBV7-6	TRBD1
CASRDRELYGYTF	TGTGCCAGCAGGGACAGGGAGCTTTATGGCTACACCTTC	.	TRBJ1-2	TRBV6-5	TRBD1
CASSPAGRNQPQHF	TGTGCCAGCAGCCCCGCCGGGCGGAATCAGCCCCAGCATTTT	few	TRBJ1-5	TRBV6-5	.
CASSILTDTQYF	TGTGCCAGCAGCATTCTCACAGATACGCAGTATTTT	many	TRBJ2-3	TRBV7-2	.
CASSGQDSYNEQFF	TGTGCCAGCAGTGGACAGGATTCCTACAATGAGCAGTTCTTC	many	TRBJ2-1	TRBV12-3/TRBV12-4	TRBD1
CASFSVGKHTEAFF	TGTGCCAGCTTTTCCGTGGGTAAGCACACTGAAGCTTTCTTT	many	TRBJ1-1	TRBV12-3/TRBV12-4	.
CASSPEGGSSTDTQYF	TGTGCCAGCAGCCCAGAGGGCGGTTCAAGCACAGATACGCAGTATTTT	many	TRBJ2-3	TRBV7-9	.
CASSLVLAGELNTGELFF	TGTGCCAGCAGTTTAGTCCTAGCGGGGGAACTAAACACCGGGGAGCTGTTTTTT	.	TRBJ2-2	TRBV28	TRBD2
CSARQAGRAEAFF	TGCAGCGCGAGACAGGCGGGGAGGGCTGAAGCTTTCTTT	many	TRBJ1-1	TRBV29-1	.
CASSLTGTSGYEQFF	TGTGCCAGCAGCCTTACCGGGACTAGCGGCTATGAGCAGTTCTTC	many	TRBJ2-1	TRBV5-4	TRBD2
CASSPRGSGNTIYF	TGTGCCAGCAGCCCGCGGGGCTCTGGAAACACCATATATTTT	many	TRBJ1-3	TRBV7-2	.
CASSQTPLVLTF	TGTGCCAGCAGCCAAACCCCCCTCGTCCTGACTTTC	few	TRBJ2-6	TRBV14	.
CSVLRRAGGYEQYF	TGCAGCGTGCTAAGGAGGGCGGGGGGCTACGAGCAGTACTTC	many	TRBJ2-7	TRBV29-1	TRBD2
CASSLERYSGTGRRNTEAFF	TGCGCCAGCAGCTTGGAACGATATTCTGGGACAGGGAGAAGGAACACTGAAGCTTTCTTT	few	TRBJ1-1	TRBV5-1	TRBD1
CATSPGQAQGGYTF	TGTGCCACCAGTCCAGGACAGGCTCAAGGCGGCTACACCTTC	many	TRBJ1-2	TRBV24-1	TRBD1
CASSTTGARTDTQYF	TGTGCCAGCAGTACTACGGGGGCTAGAACAGATACGCAGTATTTT	many	TRBJ2-3	TRBV28	.
CASSGGDYYQETQYF	TGTGCCAGCAGCGGGGGGGATTACTACCAAGAGACCCAGTACTTC	few	TRBJ2-5	TRBV5-5	TRBD2
CSVATGVEQFF	TGCAGCGTAGCAACAGGTGTCGAGCAGTTCTTC	.	TRBJ2-1	TRBV29-1	.
CASSLLVADTQYF	TGTGCCAGCAGCTTGTTAGTCGCAGATACGCAGTATTTT	many	TRBJ2-3	TRBV5-5	.
CASSSHTPAGNTEAFF	TGTGCCAGCAGTTCCCATACTCCGGCCGGGAACACTGAAGCTTTCTTT	many	TRBJ1-1	TRBV28	.
CASSLLRNDGNQPQHF	TGTGCCAGCAGCTTGTTACGAAACGATGGCAATCAGCCCCAGCATTTT	many	TRBJ1-5	TRBV7-6	.
CASSRGQGAFF	TGTGCCAGCAGCCGGGGACAGGGCGCGTTTTTT	.	TRBJ1-4	TRBV28	TRBD1
CSGSRDEKLFF	TGCAGCGGGTCCAGGGACGAAAAACTGTTTTTT	many	TRBJ1-4	TRBV29-1	.